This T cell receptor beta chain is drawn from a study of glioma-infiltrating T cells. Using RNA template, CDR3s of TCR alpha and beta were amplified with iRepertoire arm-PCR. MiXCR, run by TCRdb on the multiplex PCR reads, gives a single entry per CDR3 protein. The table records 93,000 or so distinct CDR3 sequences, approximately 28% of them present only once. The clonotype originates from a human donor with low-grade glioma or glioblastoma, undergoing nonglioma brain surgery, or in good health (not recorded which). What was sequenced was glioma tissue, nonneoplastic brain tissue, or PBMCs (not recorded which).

In DNA form, the CDR3 reads TGTGCCAGCAGTTTATCGGGACTAGCGGACTACAATGAGCAGTTCTTC. It translates to CASSLSGLADYNEQFF. V gene TRBV27 combines with J gene TRBJ2-1; 11 positions agree with TRBD2. Germline CDR1 MNHEY, CDR2 SMNVEV (reference sequence). With V trimmed by 0 bases and J by 3 bases, 1 base remained unmatched. This CDR3 comprises 16 residues.